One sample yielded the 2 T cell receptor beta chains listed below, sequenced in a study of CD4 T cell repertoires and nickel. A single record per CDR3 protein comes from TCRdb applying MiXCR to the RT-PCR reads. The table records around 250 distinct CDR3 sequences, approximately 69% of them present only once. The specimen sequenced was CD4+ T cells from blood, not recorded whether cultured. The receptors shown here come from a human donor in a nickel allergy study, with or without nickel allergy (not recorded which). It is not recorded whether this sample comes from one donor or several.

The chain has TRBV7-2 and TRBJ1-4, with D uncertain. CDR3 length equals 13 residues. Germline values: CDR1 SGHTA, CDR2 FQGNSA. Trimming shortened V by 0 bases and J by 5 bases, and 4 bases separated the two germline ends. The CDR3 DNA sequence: TGTGCCAGCAGCTTAGCTGGGAATGAAAAACTGTTTTTT. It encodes CASSLAGNEKLFF.

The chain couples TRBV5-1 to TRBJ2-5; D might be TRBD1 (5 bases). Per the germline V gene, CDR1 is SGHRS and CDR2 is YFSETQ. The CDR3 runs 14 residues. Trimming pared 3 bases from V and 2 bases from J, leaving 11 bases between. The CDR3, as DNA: TGCGCCAGCAGCTGGGGCACAGGACAAGAGACCCAGTACTTC. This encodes CASSWGTGQETQYF. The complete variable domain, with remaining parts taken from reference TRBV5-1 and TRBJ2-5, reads KAGVTQTPRYLIKTRGQQVTLSCSPISGHRSVSWYQQTPGQGLQFLFEYFSETQRNKGNFPGRFSGRQFSNSRSEMNVSTLELGDSALYLCASSWGTGQETQYFGPGTRLLVL.